This T cell receptor (beta chain) was captured by sequencing in a study of shared clonotypes between healthy human individuals. Across the whole study: The study used three CD4 naive, three CD4 memory, two CD8 naive and one CD8 memory plate per donor.

A note on this clone: Other DNA sequences in this sample translate to the same CDR3.

CDR1 and CDR2 (germline): GTSNPN, SVGIG (reference sequence). The V end lost 3 bases, the J end lost 1 base, and 9 bases lay between the germline ends. The CDR3 has 13 amino acids. For every subset, genomic DNA was evenly distributed across several immunoSEQ plates. Assay used: immunoSEQ multiplex PCR; TCRdb lists only in-frame clones, some missing. The sample lists around 980,000 clones; 78% were seen once. Memory CD4+ cells were the fraction left after CD45RA+ naive selection. The chain carries TRBV30 and TRBJ2-5; possible D gene TRBD2, 6 bases. Sequencing input: memory CD4+ T cells from PBMCs. Indicated subset: CD45RA-negative fraction. This receptor was obtained from a man aged 18-30 years in good health. Some clones in this sample may be carry-over from other donors' samples. The CDR3 loop is CAWSRDFQETQYF. DNA for the CDR3: TGTGCCTGGAGCCGGGACTTCCAAGAGACCCAGTACTTC.